Shown below are 27 T cell receptor beta chains from a single sample sequenced in a study of cytomegalovirus exposure and HLA in healthy donors. The study ran its PCR with 60 Vbeta and 13 Jbeta primers. The method was immunoSEQ multiplex PCR; TCRdb's version includes in-frame clones alone and lacks a portion of them. The listing records 100,000 to 150,000 clones. The sequencing input was PBMCs. The receptors originated from a middle-aged man in good health and CMV-seronegative.

The chain couples TRBV6-4 to TRBJ1-4, with no clear D. The V gene's germline CDR1 is MRHNA and CDR2 SNTAGT. The CDR3 is made up of 15 amino acids. The V and J ends lost 6 bases and 6 bases respectively, with 17 bases between them. CDR3 sequence (DNA): TGTGCCAGCAGGACCCTACAGCCGTTACATGAAAAACTGTTTTTT. Translated, it gives CASRTLQPLHEKLFF.

The rearrangement links TRBV6-5 to TRBJ2-2; 7 bases fit TRBD2. The germline V gene has CDR1 MNHEY and CDR2 SVGAGI. The CDR3 runs to 13 residues. With V trimmed by 4 bases and J by 9 bases, 5 bases remained unmatched. In DNA form, the CDR3 reads TGTGCCAGCAGTTGGGGGGGGTTGAGGGAGCTGTTTTTT. Residues: CASSWGGLRELFF.

The chain has TRBV2 and TRBJ2-1, with TRBD1 matching 7 bases. Germline V gene sequence: CDR1 SNHLY, CDR2 FYNNEI. The CDR3 length is 12 residues. CDR3 protein: CATGDNYNEQFF. CDR3 DNA sequence: TGTGCAACAGGGGATAACTACAATGAGCAGTTCTTC.

This rearrangement joins TRBV5-1 to TRBJ2-7, with 7 bases identical to TRBD1. CDR1 and CDR2 (germline): SGHRS, YFSETQ. With 0 bases clipped from V and 0 bases from J, the junction kept 3 bases outside the gene matches. CDR3 length: 15 amino acids. CDR3 in DNA: TGCGCCAGCAGCTTGGAGGCAGGGGGCTCCTACGAGCAGTACTTC. Its protein product is CASSLEAGGSYEQYF.

The chain joins TRBV5-6 to TRBJ1-2, with TRBD1 identical over 7 bases. V lost 5 bases, J lost 7 bases, and 8 bases stayed unmatched. The germline V gene encodes CDR1 SGHDT and CDR2 YYEEEE. CDR3 length equals 13 residues. The CDR3, as DNA: TGTGCCAGCAGGATAACAGGGGTTCCTGGCTACACCTTC. Protein: CASRITGVPGYTF.

The rearrangement links TRBV11-3 to TRBJ2-5; a possible D gene is TRBD1 (5 bases). The CDR3 has 15 residues. The V and J ends lost 2 bases and 2 bases respectively, with 12 bases between them. Germline CDR1 and CDR2: SGHNT and YENEEA. CDR3 amino acids: CASSLRQIEQETQYF. Here the CDR3 DNA reads TGTGCCAGCAGCTTAAGACAGATTGAGCAAGAGACCCAGTACTTC.

This chain links TRBV7-2 with TRBJ2-2; TRBD1 is a possible D gene (6 bases). Per the germline V gene, CDR1 is SGHTA and CDR2 is FQGNSA. V lost 5 bases and J lost 4, with 14 bases in between. The CDR3 length is 15 residues. The CDR3 protein is CASSLTGQPTGELFF. The CDR3 bases are TGTGCCAGCAGCCTAACCGGACAGCCCACCGGGGAGCTGTTTTTT. Looking up the rest from reference TRBV7-2 and TRBJ2-2 gives the full variable domain: GAGVSQSPSNKVTEKGKDVELRCDPISGHTALYWYRQSLGQGLEFLIYFQGNSAPDKSGLPSDRFSAERTGGSVSTLTIQRTQQEDSAVYLCASSLTGQPTGELFFGEGSRLTVL.

The chain joins TRBV6-5 to TRBJ2-5, with D maybe TRBD1 (5 bases). V lost 4 bases to trimming and J lost 1 base, with 16 bases between them. Germline CDR1 and CDR2: MNHEY and SVGAGI. The CDR3 has 16 residues. The CDR3 DNA reads TGTGCCAGCAGTTTGTGGCCAGGGCCCCCCCAAGAGACCCAGTACTTC. Protein sequence: CASSLWPGPPQETQYF.

J is TRBJ1-4 and V is TRBV6-6, with a weak D call TRBD1 (5 bases). The length of the CDR3 is 15 residues. The germline CDR1 and CDR2 sequences are MNHNY and SVGAGI (reference sequence). V lost 7 bases and J lost 4, with 16 bases in between. Here the CDR3 DNA reads TGTGCCAGCAACCCCACGCGGGGGGGTAATGAAAAACTGTTTTTT. It is translated as CASNPTRGGNEKLFF.

This rearrangement joins TRBV5-5 to TRBJ2-1; perhaps TRBD2 as D (6 bases). The CDR3 extends over 18 amino acids. The ends were cut back, 0 bases at V and 0 bases at J, with 16 bases in the middle. In germline, CDR1 is SGHKS, CDR2 YYEKEE (reference sequence). CDR3 residues: CASSLAGVAVSSYNEQFF. CDR3 sequence (DNA): TGTGCCAGCAGCTTGGCCGGGGTAGCGGTTAGCTCCTACAATGAGCAGTTCTTC. Full variable domain (missing parts from reference TRBV5-5 and TRBJ2-1): DAGVTQSPTHLIKTRGQQVTLRCSPISGHKSVSWYQQVLGQGPQFIFQYYEKEERGRGNFPDRFSARQFPNYSSELNVNALLLGDSALYLCASSLAGVAVSSYNEQFFGPGTRLTVL.

The chain is built from TRBV5-4 and TRBJ2-7; 12 bases align to TRBD1. The V gene's germline CDR1 is SGHNT and CDR2 YYREEE (reference sequence). This CDR3 spans 16 amino acids. After removal of 4 bases from V and 5 bases from J, the junction contained 10 bases not matched to a gene. The CDR3 bases are TGTGCCAGCAGCCGCCCCGCCGGGACAGGGGGCCACGAGCAGTACTTC. It codes for CASSRPAGTGGHEQYF.

This chain links TRBV2 with TRBJ2-7; 9 bases fit TRBD1. CDR1 is SNHLY and CDR2 is FYNNEI in the germline V gene. With 6 bases clipped from V and 1 base from J, the junction kept 7 bases outside the gene matches. This CDR3 has 15 amino acids. The CDR3 DNA follows: TGTGCCAGCAGCGAATGGGACAGGGCTTCCTACGAGCAGTACTTC. It codes for CASSEWDRASYEQYF.

The CDR3: CASSQVPMNTEAFF. The DNA of the CDR3 is TGTGCCAGCTCACAGGTTCCCATGAACACTGAAGCTTTCTTT. The rearrangement uses TRBV2 and TRBJ1-1; D might be TRBD1 (5 bases). Germline V gene sequence: CDR1 SNHLY, CDR2 FYNNEI. CDR3 length equals 14 residues. V was pared by 8 bases and J by 0 bases, with 13 bases between.

This sequence joins TRBV7-2 and TRBJ2-6; TRBD1 might be the D (5 bases). V lost 3 bases to trimming and J lost 3 bases, with 6 bases between them. Germline CDR1 and CDR2: SGHTA and FQGNSA. The CDR3 length is 14 residues. CDR3 nucleotides: TGTGCCAGCAGCTTGGGGCATGGGGCCAACGTCCTGACTTTC. It is translated as CASSLGHGANVLTF. The full variable domain, with the rest looked up from reference TRBV7-2 and TRBJ2-6, is GAGVSQSPSNKVTEKGKDVELRCDPISGHTALYWYRQSLGQGLEFLIYFQGNSAPDKSGLPSDRFSAERTGGSVSTLTIQRTQQEDSAVYLCASSLGHGANVLTFGAGSRLTVL.

The chain links TRBV7-2 to TRBJ2-1; D is unresolved. V gave up 6 bases and J gave up 0 bases, with 12 bases separating them. The CDR3 is 15 amino acids. Germline values: CDR1 SGHTA, CDR2 FQGNSA. The CDR3 sequence: CASSEVISSYNEQFF. The CDR3 nucleotides read TGTGCCAGCAGTGAGGTGATAAGCTCCTACAATGAGCAGTTCTTC.

The V gene is TRBV19, the J gene TRBJ2-1, with D unresolved. Trimming removed 8 bases from V and 14 bases from J, with 13 bases in between. This CDR3 is 10 amino acids long. Per germline, CDR1 LNHDA and CDR2 SQIVND (reference sequence). Here the CDR3 DNA reads TGTGCCAGTGGCGGTCTTCCTAAGTTCTTC. Translation: CASGGLPKFF.

J is TRBJ2-7 and V is TRBV7-8; a possible D gene is TRBD1 (6 bases). This CDR3 is built from 16 residues. Germline CDR1 is SGHVS and CDR2 is FQNEAQ. V shed 1 base and J shed 5 bases, with 18 bases lying between them. CDR3 amino acids: CASSLVAVRGVNEQYF. In DNA form, the CDR3 reads TGTGCCAGCAGCTTAGTTGCGGTCAGGGGAGTGAACGAGCAGTACTTC.

The chain is built from TRBV4-3 and TRBJ1-2; D possibly corresponds to TRBD1 (5 bases). The CDR3 has 14 residues. V dropped 3 bases and J dropped 4 bases, with 12 bases sitting between them. CDR1 and CDR2 from the germline V gene are LGHNA and YSLEER. The CDR3 sequence: CASSQTTGFYGYTF. CDR3 DNA: TGCGCCAGCAGCCAGACAACAGGATTCTATGGCTACACCTTC.

The chain carries TRBV6-5 and TRBJ1-1; 11 bases fit TRBD1. V was clipped by 6 bases and J by 10 bases; unmatched bases: 7. The CDR3 consists of 13 residues. Germline CDR1 is MNHEY and CDR2 is SVGAGI. The CDR3 is CASRTGQGARAFF. The CDR3 coding sequence is TGTGCCAGCAGGACCGGACAGGGGGCGCGAGCTTTCTTT.

V and J are TRBV5-5 and TRBJ2-7; D call uncertain. V dropped 3 bases and J dropped 12 bases, with 16 bases sitting between them. Germline V lookup: CDR1 SGHKS, CDR2 YYEKEE (reference sequence). The CDR3 is 12 amino acids. The CDR3 here is CASSSSGFIRYF. CDR3 in DNA: TGTGCCAGCAGCTCCTCAGGATTTATAAGGTACTTC.

This rearrangement joins TRBV2 to TRBJ1-2, with D tentatively TRBD1 (6 bases). Deletions cut 4 bases from V and 4 bases from J, with 10 bases between. The V gene's germline CDR1 is SNHLY and CDR2 FYNNEI. CDR3 length: 13 residues. CDR3 bases: TGTGCCAGCAGTGGGGGCAGGGGCTATGGCTACACCTTC. It translates to CASSGGRGYGYTF.

The rearrangement links TRBV2 to TRBJ2-3; 12 nucleotides match TRBD2. This CDR3 has 17 amino acids. The germline V gene has CDR1 SNHLY and CDR2 FYNNEI. Trimming at V came to 8 bases and at J to 3 bases, leaving 12 bases not matched to a gene. The CDR3 is CASSSRLAGGPTDTQYF. The CDR3 bases are TGTGCCAGCTCTAGTCGGCTAGCGGGAGGGCCAACAGATACGCAGTATTTT.

The CDR3 here is CAIREGTANYGYTF. CDR3 in DNA: TGTGCCATCAGAGAAGGGACTGCTAACTATGGCTACACCTTC. The chain uses TRBV10-3 and TRBJ1-2; D possibly corresponds to TRBD1 (5 bases). Germline V gene data show CDR1 as ENHRY and CDR2 as SYGVKD. The CDR3 loop spans 14 amino acids. The V end lost 6 bases, the J end lost 0 bases, and 11 bases lay between the germline ends.

V gene TRBV29-1 combines with J gene TRBJ2-5, with TRBD2 matching 11 bases. Germline V gene lookup returns CDR1 SQVTM and CDR2 ANQGSEA. Trimming took 8 bases from V and 3 from J; bases not matched to a gene: 14. This CDR3 spans 16 amino acids. The CDR3 protein is CSFGGLAGGFKETQYF. The CDR3 DNA reads as TGCAGCTTTGGGGGTCTAGCGGGAGGTTTTAAAGAGACCCAGTACTTC.

The chain joins TRBV4-1 to TRBJ2-7, with 7 bases aligning to TRBD1. CDR1 is MGHRA, CDR2 YSYEKL, per germline. The CDR3 sequence is 18 residues long. The V and J ends lost 1 base and 1 base, in that order; junction bases with no gene match: 13. CDR3 coding DNA: TGCGCCAGCAGCCAAGGAAGGTCTCTCAGGGACAGTTCCTACGAGCAGTACTTC. Protein: CASSQGRSLRDSSYEQYF.

The rearrangement joins TRBV2 to TRBJ1-4; unclear D gene. The CDR3 is made up of 13 amino acids. CDR1 and CDR2 from the germline V gene are SNHLY and FYNNEI. The V end lost 7 bases, the J end lost 1 base, and 7 bases lay between the germline ends. The CDR3 reads CASTLLTNEKLFF. The CDR3 DNA sequence: TGTGCCAGCACCTTACTAACTAATGAAAAACTGTTTTTT.

The rearrangement links TRBV2 to TRBJ2-1; D is perhaps TRBD2 (6 bases). The CDR3 runs 16 residues. Between the trimmed V and J ends, which lost 5 bases and 4 bases, there was a span of 18 bases. Germline values: CDR1 SNHLY, CDR2 FYNNEI. CDR3 in DNA: TGTGCCAGCAGTTCCATGCCGGGACTGACTTACAATGAGCAGTTCTTC. It is translated as CASSSMPGLTYNEQFF.